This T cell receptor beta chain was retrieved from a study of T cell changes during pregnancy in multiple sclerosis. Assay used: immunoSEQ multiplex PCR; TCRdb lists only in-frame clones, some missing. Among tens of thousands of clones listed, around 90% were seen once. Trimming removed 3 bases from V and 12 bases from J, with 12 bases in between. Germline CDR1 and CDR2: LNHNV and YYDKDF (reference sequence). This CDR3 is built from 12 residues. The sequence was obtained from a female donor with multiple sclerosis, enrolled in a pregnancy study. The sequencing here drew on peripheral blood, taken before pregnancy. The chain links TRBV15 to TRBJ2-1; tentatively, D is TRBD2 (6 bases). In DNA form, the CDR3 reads TGTGCCACCAGCAGCTCACGGGGAGGGCAGTTCTTC. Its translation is CATSSSRGGQFF. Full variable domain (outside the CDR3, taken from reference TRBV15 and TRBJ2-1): DAMVIQNPRYQVTQFGKPVTLSCSQTLNHNVMYWYQQKSSQAPKLLFHYYDKDFNNEADTPDNFQSRRPNTSFCFLDIRSPGLGDTAMYLCATSSSRGGQFFGPGTRLTVL.